The entry below gives a single TCR beta chain sequence along with its context. The sample belongs to a study of blood T cells in healthy people across ages. Staff drew 8 to 10 milliliters of peripheral blood from each donor. PCR was performed a second time for about 7 to 11 cycles using a sample-barcoded 5' primer and a J-beta primer mix. A single record per CDR3 protein comes from TCRdb applying MiXCR to the 5' RACE reads. The data contain 550,000 to 650,000 distinct CDR3 sequences, about a quarter of them seen just once; the ten biggest clones take up about 3.3%. This CDR3 spans 15 amino acids. The V gene end was trimmed by 7 bases and the J gene end by 2 bases; junction bases not matched to a gene: 10. These same records also appear under a second study, on T cells of mothers and their children. As that study records: Mothers yielded over 8 million CDR3 reads, children 2.5 million to 3.5 million each.

The sequence came from a boy between 2 and 10 years old in good health. The chain carries TRBV12-3 or TRBV12-4 and TRBJ2-7; 8 bases line up with TRBD2. Sample: blood. CDR3 protein: CASKGASGPTYEQYF. The CDR3 region has the DNA TGTGCCAGCAAAGGGGCTAGCGGGCCCACCTACGAGCAGTACTTC.